The 23 T cell receptor beta chains below all came from one sample that was sequenced in a study of CXCR3-negative and CXCR3-positive naive CD8 T cells. Which antigens these TCRs recognize remains unknown. Study conclusions and caveats: Comparison of naive cells showed more hydrophobic TRB CDR3s in CXCR3-positive than in CXCR3-negative naive cells.

Carrying UMI labels, the TRB cDNA libraries were prepared through 5' RACE. No DNA is given; TCRdb re-called the 5' RACE reads and lists each CDR3 protein once. Its table lists tens of thousands of distinct CDR3 sequences. Specimen: naive CXCR3+ CD8+ T cells from blood. Subset reported: CD45RO-CCR7+CD27+CD95- naive CD8+ T cells expressing CXCR3 (TNR3+). All receptors derive from a human donor in good health. Some clones in this sample may be carry-over from other donors' samples.

The chain employs TRBV6-6 and TRBJ2-1; TCRdb outputs TRBD1, but without DNA this stays unchecked. CDR1 and CDR2 from the germline V gene are MNHNY and SVGAGI (reference sequence). The CDR3 spans 15 residues. The CDR3 loop is CASSYSGTGNNEQFF.

The chain has TRBV5-1 and TRBJ2-2; lacking DNA, the TRBD2 call made by TCRdb goes unchecked. The length of the CDR3 is 16 residues. Germline CDR1 reads SGHRS; CDR2 reads YFSETQ. The CDR3 loop reads CASSSSTSGATGELFF.

The V call is TRBV29-1, the J call TRBJ1-1; TCRdb proposes TRBD1, but this gene call is untestable without DNA. Germline V gene data show CDR1 as SQVTM and CDR2 as ANQGSEA. The CDR3 contains 12 residues. CDR3 sequence reads: CSGGTGGPEAFF.

The chain is built from TRBV11-2 and TRBJ2-3; TCRdb lists TRBD2, though no DNA is available to test this call. This CDR3 region has 15 residues. Germline V gives CDR1 SGHAT, CDR2 FQNNGV. The CDR3 is CASSLSGGASDTQYF.

V gene TRBV29-1 combines with J gene TRBJ2-1; TCRdb picks TRBD2, but there is no DNA to check that call. CDR1 and CDR2 (germline): SQVTM, ANQGSEA. CDR3 length: 20 residues. CDR3 sequence reads: CNLFPSPPKREGRSYNEQFF.

The chain joins TRBV5-1 to TRBJ2-1; TCRdb designates TRBD1, a call that cannot be tested without DNA. The CDR3 covers 12 residues. Germline V gene lookup returns CDR1 SGHRS and CDR2 YFSETQ. The CDR3 sequence: CASRVGGSAQFF. The full variable domain, completed using reference TRBV5-1 and TRBJ2-1, is KAGVTQTPRYLIKTRGQQVTLSCSPISGHRSVSWYQQTPGQGLQFLFEYFSETQRNKGNFPGRFSGRQFSNSRSEMNVSTLELGDSALYLCASRVGGSAQFFGPGTRLTVL.

J is TRBJ2-1 and V is TRBV4-1; the D gene TCRdb calls, TRBD1, cannot be checked with no DNA. Germline V lookup: CDR1 MGHRA, CDR2 YSYEKL. This CDR3 has 18 amino acids. The CDR3 is CASSQGGVGGYSYNEQFF.

The J gene is TRBJ2-3, the V gene TRBV4-1; the D call of TRBD2 rests on TCRdb alone, since no DNA is present to check it. CDR3 length equals 17 residues. CDR1 is MGHRA, CDR2 YSYEKL, per germline. This chain's CDR3 is CASSHLLIAGEGDTQYF.

This sequence joins TRBV13 and TRBJ2-1; the D call of TRBD1 rests on TCRdb alone, since no DNA is present to check it. The CDR3 sequence is 16 residues long. Per the germline V gene, CDR1 is PRHDT and CDR2 is FYEKMQ (reference sequence). The CDR3 reads CASSNRGRGSYNEQFF.

The chain recombines TRBV29-1 with TRBJ2-1; the TCRdb call, TRBD2, lacks DNA for checking. The CDR3 extends over 17 amino acids. Germline loops: CDR1 SQVTM, CDR2 ANQGSEA. The CDR3 protein is CSVEDPTTSGVYNEQFF.

V and J are TRBV2 and TRBJ2-7. CDR1 is SNHLY, CDR2 FYNNEI, per germline. The CDR3 has 14 amino acids. The CDR3 loop is CASSEFREPYEQYF.

The V gene is TRBV21-1, the J gene TRBJ2-7. TRBV21-1 is a listed pseudogene. The CDR3 contains 13 residues. CDR3 sequence: CASSSERAYEQYF.

The rearrangement joins TRBV20-1 to TRBJ2-1. The CDR3 loop spans 14 amino acids. Germline CDR1 DFQATT, CDR2 SNEGSKA (reference sequence). CDR3: CSAEDRSSYNEQFF.

The rearrangement uses TRBV3-1 and TRBJ2-1; TCRdb proposes TRBD2, but this gene call is untestable without DNA. Germline V CDR1 and CDR2: LGHDT, YNNKEL (reference sequence). The CDR3 loop spans 17 amino acids. The CDR3 sequence is CASSLISGLAGEGEQFF.

The V gene is TRBV29-1, the J gene TRBJ2-4; the TCRdb D gene call, TRBD2, has no DNA to confirm it. CDR1 and CDR2 (germline): SQVTM, ANQGSEA. The CDR3 runs to 16 residues. The CDR3 protein is CSVEGLAGLAKNIQYF.

The V gene is TRBV7-9, the J gene TRBJ2-7. CDR1 and CDR2 (germline): SEHNR, FQNEAQ (reference sequence). The length of the CDR3 is 14 residues. This CDR3 reads CASSLAHRGYEQYF.

The J gene is TRBJ2-5, the V gene TRBV3-2. TRBV3-2 is labeled a pseudogene. The CDR3 runs 15 residues. CDR3 region: CASSQDPVGKETQYF.

The rearrangement links TRBV6-5 to TRBJ1-1. Germline CDR1 MNHEY, CDR2 SVGAGI. The CDR3 totals 13 residues. CDR3 sequence: CASSYARNTEAFF.

The V gene is TRBV7-6, the J gene TRBJ2-1; there is no DNA to check the TCRdb D call of TRBD1. CDR1 is SGHVS, CDR2 FNYEAQ, per germline. The CDR3 totals 16 residues. The CDR3 sequence: CASTPGGGGPVNEQFF. Filled out from reference TRBV7-6 and TRBJ2-1, the complete variable domain reads GAGVSQSPRYKVTKRGQDVALRCDPISGHVSLYWYRQALGQGPEFLTYFNYEAQQDKSGLPNDRFSAERPEGSISTLTIQRTEQRDSAMYRCASTPGGGGPVNEQFFGPGTRLTVL.

V usage is TRBV4-1 and J usage is TRBJ2-7. Germline V lookup: CDR1 MGHRA, CDR2 YSYEKL. This CDR3 region has 17 residues. The CDR3 here is CASSQGSGAGTTYEQYF.

This chain uses TRBV7-9 with TRBJ2-1; the D call of TRBD2 rests on TCRdb alone, since no DNA is present to check it. The germline V gene encodes CDR1 SEHNR and CDR2 FQNEAQ (reference sequence). The CDR3 is made up of 16 amino acids. The CDR3 here is CASSLRRGSSYNEQFF.

The chain uses TRBV9 and TRBJ2-7; TCRdb's D call, TRBD2, is unchecked because there is no DNA. The CDR3 extends over 15 amino acids. The germline gives CDR1 SGDLS, CDR2 YYNGEE. This chain's CDR3 is CASSVSGTSHDEQYF.

The chain links TRBV28 to TRBJ2-7; with no DNA, the TCRdb D assignment of TRBD2 cannot be verified. The CDR3 length is 14 residues. From germline, CDR1 is MDHEN and CDR2 SYDVKM. The CDR3 loop is CPSTPRGVDYEQYF.